This is a list of T cell receptor beta chains from one sample in a study of blood T cell repertoires in COVID-19. Profiled with immunoSEQ multiplex PCR; TCRdb holds only in-frame clones, not every one. In the table there are about 250,000 clones, about nine tenths of which are singletons. Sequenced material: PBMCs or T cells enriched from blood (not recorded which). These receptors were obtained from a man between 18 and 35 years old who had recovered from COVID-19. CDR3s include the opening cysteine and the closing phenylalanine or tryptophan. The order of the fields is clone size, J gene, CDR3 length, D gene, V gene, CDR3 DNA, CDR3 protein. A D gene is named only where the DNA matches it firmly. Clone sizes are given selectively: once, few, many, or a class where the clone is expanded.

>NA|TRBJ1-2|13|TRBD1|TRBV19
TGTGCCACCAGGGACAGGGGAGACTATGGCTACACCTTC
CATRDRGDYGYTF
>NA|TRBJ2-2|15|TRBD2|TRBV3-1/TRBV3-2
TGTGCCAGCACCTACGGGACTACGAACACCGGGGAGCTGTTTTTT
CASTYGTTNTGELFF
>NA|TRBJ1-5|15|NA|TRBV27
TGTGCCAGCAGAAGATCGAGATCTAGCAATCAGCCCCAGCATTTT
CASRRSRSSNQPQHF
>NA|TRBJ1-5|16|TRBD1|TRBV7-2
TGTGCCAGCAGCTTAGCGGGGAGGGACAGGGTCCTAACCCAGCATTTT
CASSLAGRDRVLTQHF
>NA|TRBJ2-2|14|NA|TRBV6-5
TGTGCCAGCAGCAACCTACAGGGCACCGGGGAGCTGTTTTTT
CASSNLQGTGELFF
>NA|TRBJ2-5|15|NA|TRBV2
TGTGCCAGCAGGCAACTGGACCAGGGCCAAGAGACCCAGTACTTC
CASRQLDQGQETQYF
>NA|TRBJ1-2|17|TRBD1|TRBV4-2
TGTGCCAGCAGCCAAGGAGGGCTCGGGACAGGGATCAATGGCTACACCTTC
CASSQGGLGTGINGYTF
>NA|TRBJ1-2|15|NA|TRBV6-5
TGTGCCAGCAGTTACGCAGGACAAGGAAACTATGGCTACACCTTC
CASSYAGQGNYGYTF
>once|TRBJ1-3|13|NA|TRBV3-1/TRBV3-2
TGTGCCAGCAGCCAAGTTATAGGGGACACCATATATTTT
CASSQVIGDTIYF
>NA|TRBJ2-3|18|TRBD1|TRBV10-3
TGTGCCATCAGTGACCCTCGGGACAGTGAAACTACCACAGATACGCAGTATTTT
CAISDPRDSETTTDTQYF
>NA|TRBJ2-6|15|TRBD1|TRBV10-2
TGCGCCAGCAGGCCCGGACAGGATGGGGCCAACGTCCTGACTTTC
CASRPGQDGANVLTF
>NA|TRBJ2-1|16|TRBD2|TRBV11-2
TGTGCCAGCAGCTCCGTACTAGCGGGGGGCCACAATGAGCAGTTCTTC
CASSSVLAGGHNEQFF
>NA|TRBJ2-7|16|TRBD2|TRBV5-1
TGCGCCAGCAGCCCCGAAAGACCTAGCGGGAGCTACGAGCAGTACTTC
CASSPERPSGSYEQYF
>NA|TRBJ2-7|15|TRBD1|TRBV3-1/TRBV3-2
TGTGCCAGCAGCCAAGTGGGGACAGGGGGATCCGAGCAGTACTTC
CASSQVGTGGSEQYF
>once|TRBJ1-4|16|TRBD1|TRBV28
TGTGCCAGCAGTTTAGTACAGGGGGCGCGAGGTGAAAAACTGTTTTTT
CASSLVQGARGEKLFF
>NA|TRBJ2-5|12|NA|TRBV28
TGTGCCAGCAGGCGCAGCGGAGGGACCCAGTACTTC
CASRRSGGTQYF
>NA|TRBJ2-3|14|NA|TRBV7-2
TGTGCCAGCAGCCAGGGCGCCCTGCCGGATACGCAGTATTTT
CASSQGALPDTQYF
>NA|TRBJ1-1|13|TRBD1|TRBV5-1
TGCGCCAGCAGTAGAGGGGGCGGCACTGAAGCTTTCTTT
CASSRGGGTEAFF
>NA|TRBJ1-2|12|TRBD1|TRBV6-5
TGTGCCAGCAGTCGGGACAGAGGGGGCTACACCTTC
CASSRDRGGYTF
>NA|TRBJ2-3|15|TRBD2|TRBV24-1
TGTGCCACCAGCCTAGCGGGACTGGGAACAGATACGCAGTATTTT
CATSLAGLGTDTQYF
>few|TRBJ1-2|14|TRBD1|TRBV2
TGTGCCAGCAGGGCCGGGACAGGGGGTGATGGCTACACCTTC
CASRAGTGGDGYTF
>NA|TRBJ1-1|14|NA|TRBV9
TGTGCCAGCAGCCCTAACAGGGATGACACTGAAGCTTTCTTT
CASSPNRDDTEAFF
>NA|TRBJ2-2|17|TRBD2|TRBV27
TGTGCCAGCAGAACCTCTAGCGGGAGTACGTACACCGGGGAGCTGTTTTTT
CASRTSSGSTYTGELFF
>NA|TRBJ1-2|16|TRBD1|TRBV19
TGTGCCAGTAGTACCCGGACAGGGGCCGATAACTATGGCTACACCTTC
CASSTRTGADNYGYTF
>NA|TRBJ1-1|14|NA|TRBV6-5
TGTGCCAGCAGTTATGACAGGAAAAACCCTAGGGCTTTCTTT
CASSYDRKNPRAFF
>NA|TRBJ2-5|16|TRBD2|TRBV29-1
TGCAGCGTTGAGGGCCCCGGGGGGGCGTACCAAGAGACCCAGTACTTC
CSVEGPGGAYQETQYF
>NA|TRBJ2-7|14|TRBD2|TRBV19
TGTGCCAGTAGTATGCGGGGGGCCACCTACGAGCAGTACTTC
CASSMRGATYEQYF
>NA|TRBJ2-7|16|TRBD2|TRBV7-2
TGTGCCAGCAGCGTACCGGGACTAGCGGGCTCCTACGAGCAGTACTTC
CASSVPGLAGSYEQYF
>NA|TRBJ2-7|17|TRBD2|TRBV11-2
TGTGCCAGCAGCTTCGGACTAGCGGGGGGGACCTCCTACGAGCAGTACTTC
CASSFGLAGGTSYEQYF